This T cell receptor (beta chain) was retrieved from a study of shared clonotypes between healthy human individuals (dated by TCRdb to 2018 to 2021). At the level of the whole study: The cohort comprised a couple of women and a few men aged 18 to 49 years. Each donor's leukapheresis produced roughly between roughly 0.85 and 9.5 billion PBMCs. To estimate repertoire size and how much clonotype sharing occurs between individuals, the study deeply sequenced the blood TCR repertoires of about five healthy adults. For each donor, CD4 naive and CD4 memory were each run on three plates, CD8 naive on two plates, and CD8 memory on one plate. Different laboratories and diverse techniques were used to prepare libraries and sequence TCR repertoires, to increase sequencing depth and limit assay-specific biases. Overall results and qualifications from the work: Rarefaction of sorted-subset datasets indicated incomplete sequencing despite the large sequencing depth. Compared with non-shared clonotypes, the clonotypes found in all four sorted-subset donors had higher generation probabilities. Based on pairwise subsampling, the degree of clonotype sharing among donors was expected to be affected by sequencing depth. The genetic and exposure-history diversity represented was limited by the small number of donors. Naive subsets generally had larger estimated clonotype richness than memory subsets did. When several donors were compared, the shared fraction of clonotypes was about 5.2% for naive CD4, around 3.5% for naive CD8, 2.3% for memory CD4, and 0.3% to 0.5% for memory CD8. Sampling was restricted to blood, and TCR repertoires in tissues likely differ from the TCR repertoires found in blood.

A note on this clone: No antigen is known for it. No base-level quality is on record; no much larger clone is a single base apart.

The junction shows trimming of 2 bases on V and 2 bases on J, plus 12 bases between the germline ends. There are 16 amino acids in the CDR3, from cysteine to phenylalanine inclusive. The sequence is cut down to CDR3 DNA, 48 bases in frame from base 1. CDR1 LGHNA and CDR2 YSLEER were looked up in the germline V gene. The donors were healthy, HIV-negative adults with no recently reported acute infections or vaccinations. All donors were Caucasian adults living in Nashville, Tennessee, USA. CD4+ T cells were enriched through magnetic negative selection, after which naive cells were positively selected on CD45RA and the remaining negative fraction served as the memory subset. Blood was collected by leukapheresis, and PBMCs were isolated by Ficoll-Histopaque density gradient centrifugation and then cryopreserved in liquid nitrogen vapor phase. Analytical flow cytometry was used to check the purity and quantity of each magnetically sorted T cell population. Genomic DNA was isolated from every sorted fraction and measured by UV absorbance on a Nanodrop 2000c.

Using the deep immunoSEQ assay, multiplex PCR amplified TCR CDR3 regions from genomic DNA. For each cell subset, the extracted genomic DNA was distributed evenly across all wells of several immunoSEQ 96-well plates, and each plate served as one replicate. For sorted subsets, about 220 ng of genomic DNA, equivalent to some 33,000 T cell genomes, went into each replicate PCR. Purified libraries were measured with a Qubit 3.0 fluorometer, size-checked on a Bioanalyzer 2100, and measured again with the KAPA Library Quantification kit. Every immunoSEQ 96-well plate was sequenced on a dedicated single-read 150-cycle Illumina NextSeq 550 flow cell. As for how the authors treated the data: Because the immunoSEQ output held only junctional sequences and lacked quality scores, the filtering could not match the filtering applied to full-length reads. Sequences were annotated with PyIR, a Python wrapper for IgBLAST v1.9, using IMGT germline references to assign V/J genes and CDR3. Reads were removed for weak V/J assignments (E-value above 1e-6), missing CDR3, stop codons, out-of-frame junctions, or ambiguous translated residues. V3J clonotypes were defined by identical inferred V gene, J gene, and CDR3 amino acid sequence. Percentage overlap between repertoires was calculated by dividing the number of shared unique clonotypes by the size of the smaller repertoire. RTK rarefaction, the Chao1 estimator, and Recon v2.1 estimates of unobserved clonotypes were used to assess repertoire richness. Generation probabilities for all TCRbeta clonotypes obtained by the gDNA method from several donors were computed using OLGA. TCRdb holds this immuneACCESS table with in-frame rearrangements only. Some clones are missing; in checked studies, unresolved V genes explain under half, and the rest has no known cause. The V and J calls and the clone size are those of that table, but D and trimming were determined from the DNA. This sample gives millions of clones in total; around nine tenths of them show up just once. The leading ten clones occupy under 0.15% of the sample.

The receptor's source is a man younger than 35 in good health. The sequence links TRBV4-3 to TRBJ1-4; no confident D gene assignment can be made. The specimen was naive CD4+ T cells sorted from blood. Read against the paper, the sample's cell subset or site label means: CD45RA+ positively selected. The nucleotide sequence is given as TGCGCCAGCAGCCAAAACCCGTTAGGGACTAATGAAAAACTGTTTTTT. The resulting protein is CASSQNPLGTNEKLFF.